The clone carrying this TCR beta chain was observed a handful of times. Primers used in a second PCR of about 6 to 11 cycles were a sample-barcoded 5' primer and a J-beta primer mix. One entry per CDR3 protein results from TCRdb running MiXCR on the 5' RACE reads. Altogether 650,000 to 700,000 distinct CDR3 sequences are present, roughly half being singletons, with the ten largest covering around an eighth. The record originates from a study of blood T cells in healthy people across ages. V gave up 7 bases and J gave up 8 bases, with 14 bases separating them. The V gene's germline CDR1 is MDHEN and CDR2 SYDVKM. There are 13 residues in the CDR3.

Input material: blood. This chain connects TRBV28 to TRBJ1-4; unclear D gene. This TCR was recovered from a woman over 75 in good health. CDR3 amino acids: CASTLLAGEKLFF. In nucleotides, the CDR3 is TGTGCCAGCACCCTCCTAGCCGGGGAAAAACTGTTTTTT.